Listed below are T cell receptor beta chains from one sample, sequenced in a study of Graves' ophthalmopathy and Graves' hyperthyroidism. TCRdb redid the calling of the multiplex PCR reads with MiXCR, one entry per CDR3 protein. This sample has under 200,000 distinct CDR3 sequences, with roughly 37% found just once. The source material was peripheral blood. These receptors were taken from a middle-aged woman with Graves' ophthalmopathy. Both conserved end residues are part of each CDR3. D genes are given only for firm matches. A row's size may be missing; if present it is once, few, many or a size class.

j_call,v_call,clone_size,d_call,cdr3_length,cdr3_nt,cdr3_aa
TRBJ1-2,TRBV18,few,TRBD1,16,TGTGCCAGCTCACCAGGGACAGGACCAACCCAAGGGGACTACACCTTC,CASSPGTGPTQGDYTF
TRBJ2-7,TRBV5-1,.,.,14,TGCGCCAGCAGCTTACAGGGACCCCCGGGGGAGCAGTACTTC,CASSLQGPPGEQYF
TRBJ2-7,TRBV10-3,.,TRBD2,13,TGTGCCATCAGTGAGACAGCGGGAGCCGAGCAGTACTTC,CAISETAGAEQYF
TRBJ2-7,TRBV28,.,.,16,TGTGCCAGCAGTTTCTTCGGAGGGCGAGAGAGGAACGAGCAGTACTTC,CASSFFGGRERNEQYF
TRBJ2-4,TRBV7-8,many,TRBD2,18,TGTGCCAGCAGCTATCTCGCACTCCCGGGACTAGTTGGAAACATTCAGTACTTC,CASSYLALPGLVGNIQYF
TRBJ1-1,TRBV27,many,.,14,TGTGCCAGCACCACTCCCGGGTCGAACACTGAAGCTTTCTTT,CASTTPGSNTEAFF
TRBJ1-2,TRBV6-2/TRBV6-3,.,.,13,TGTGCCAGCAGTTACCGACAGGACTATGGCTACACCTTC,CASSYRQDYGYTF
TRBJ1-3,TRBV18,many,.,17,TGTGCCAGCTCACCAACCGTGGCAACAGGGTCTGGAAACACCATATATTTT,CASSPTVATGSGNTIYF
TRBJ1-5,TRBV6-2/TRBV6-3,.,.,15,TGTGCCAGCAGCGCTCCGGACTTTAGCAATCAGCCCCAGCATTTT,CASSAPDFSNQPQHF
TRBJ2-5,TRBV7-3,many,TRBD1,14,TGTGCCAGCAGCAAGAGGGACAGTCAAGAGACCCAGTACTTC,CASSKRDSQETQYF
TRBJ2-2,TRBV6-2/TRBV6-3,.,.,16,TGTGCCAGCAGTTACAGAGGGGGAGTGAACACCGGGGAGCTGTTTTTT,CASSYRGGVNTGELFF
TRBJ2-7,TRBV7-2,many,TRBD2,15,TGTGCCAGCAGCCGGGGTAGCGGGGGGGCCCGGGAGCAGTACTTC,CASSRGSGGAREQYF
TRBJ2-2,TRBV19,.,.,14,TGTGCCAGCGGAGGGACAGCGAACACCGGGGAGCTGTTTTTT,CASGGTANTGELFF
TRBJ1-1,TRBV19,many,.,14,TGTGCCAGTAGTATTGGGAGGCAGAACACTGAAGCTTTCTTT,CASSIGRQNTEAFF
TRBJ1-1,TRBV6-2/TRBV6-3,.,.,14,TGTGCCAGCAGTACACCGAGTGGGCACACTGAAGCTTTCTTT,CASSTPSGHTEAFF
TRBJ2-3,TRBV30,many,.,15,TGTGCCTCCACTGAGGGGCCCAGCAACACAGATACGCAGTATTTT,CASTEGPSNTDTQYF
TRBJ1-6,TRBV7-9,.,TRBD1,15,TGTGCCAGCAGCTCCGGGACAGGTTGGAATTCACCCCTCCACTTT,CASSSGTGWNSPLHF
TRBJ1-2,TRBV3-1,many,TRBD1,16,TGTGCCAGCAGCCAAGGGGCAGGGGGTCTCGACTATGGCTACACCTTC,CASSQGAGGLDYGYTF
TRBJ2-5,TRBV20-1,many,TRBD2,15,TGCAGTGCTAGAGGTTCTAGCGGAAACCAAGAGACCCAGTACTTC,CSARGSSGNQETQYF